The rows below give T cell receptor beta chains drawn from one sample of a study of cytomegalovirus exposure and HLA in healthy donors. The method was immunoSEQ multiplex PCR; TCRdb's version includes in-frame clones alone and lacks a portion of them. Here the sample spans 80,000 to 95,000 clones, about 75% being singletons. Input material: PBMCs. The receptor set was obtained from a female donor in good health and CMV-seronegative. The CDR3 runs from the conserved cysteine through the conserved F or W. D genes are given only for firm matches. Size tells how often a clone was seen (once, few, many) or the class of an expanded clone, and some rows leave it out.

j_call clone_size v_call d_call cdr3_nt cdr3_aa
TRBJ1-2 NA TRBV7-8 TRBD1 TGTGCCAGCAGCCAGACAGGGACCTATGGCTACACCTTC CASSQTGTYGYTF
TRBJ1-3 NA TRBV6-1 TRBD1 TGTGCCAGCAGTGCGACGAGACAGGGGGGTTCGTTCTCTGGAAACACCATATATTTT CASSATRQGGSFSGNTIYF
TRBJ2-7 NA TRBV20-1 NA TGCAGTGCTAGAGATTCGAGTCAGCAGTACTTC CSARDSSQQYF
TRBJ1-1 NA TRBV28 NA TGTGCCAGCAGTTTCCCAGGCATTTTCACTGAAGCTTTCTTT CASSFPGIFTEAFF
TRBJ1-2 NA TRBV6-4 TRBD1 TGTGCCAGCAGGGACAGGGGCTCGGATGGCTACACCTTC CASRDRGSDGYTF
TRBJ1-1 NA TRBV5-5 TRBD1 TGTGCCAGCAGCTTGGTAGGGACAGGATCGAACACTGAAGCTTTCTTT CASSLVGTGSNTEAFF
TRBJ2-3 NA TRBV5-1 NA TGCGCCAGCAGGGAAGGTAGCGAACTGTATTTT CASREGSELYF
TRBJ1-4 NA TRBV7-9 NA TGTGCCAGCAGCTTTTCAGGGTCGGGTGAAAAACTGTTTTTT CASSFSGSGEKLFF
TRBJ2-2 NA TRBV7-2 NA TGTGCCAGCAGCACAGGGTCCGGGGAGCTGTTTTTT CASSTGSGELFF
TRBJ1-5 few TRBV7-2 NA TGTGCCAGCAGCTCTTCAGTAAATCAGCCCCAGCATTTT CASSSSVNQPQHF
TRBJ1-2 NA TRBV19 NA TGTGCCAGTAAGACGGGGATAGGGGGCTACACCTTC CASKTGIGGYTF
TRBJ2-1 NA TRBV19 TRBD1 TGTGCCAGTAGTACCTGGGACAGCCCTGAGCAGTTCTTC CASSTWDSPEQFF
TRBJ1-5 NA TRBV6-5 NA TGTGCCAGTAGTGAGGTAGGGGATCAGCCCCAGCATTTT CASSEVGDQPQHF
TRBJ1-6 NA TRBV9 NA TGTGCCAGCAGCTTCGATTCGAGGGCATATTCACCCCTCCACTTT CASSFDSRAYSPLHF
TRBJ2-2 NA TRBV5-1 TRBD1 TGCGCCAGCGGACAGGAATACACCGGGGAGCTGTTTTTT CASGQEYTGELFF
TRBJ2-3 NA TRBV7-7 NA TGTGCTAGCAGCCTTTCCCCCGGAGATACGCAGTATTTT CASSLSPGDTQYF